The 27 T cell receptor beta chains below come from one sample, sequenced in a study of blood T cells in healthy people across ages. A second PCR, run for roughly 7 to 11 cycles, used a sample-barcoded 5' primer plus a J-beta primer mix. TCRdb re-analysed the 5' RACE reads in MiXCR, keeping a single row per CDR3 protein. The table has some 1,500,000 distinct CDR3 sequences, approximately 39% seen once. Sequenced sample: blood. The receptors were sampled from a woman under 30 in good health.

Only a few counts were recorded for this clonotype. V gene TRBV5-6 combines with J gene TRBJ2-5; 8 bases line up with TRBD1. The CDR3 consists of 16 residues. Germline CDR1 SGHDT, CDR2 YYEEEE. The ends lost 2 bases at V and 2 bases at J; junction bases unmatched: 8. The CDR3 DNA is TGTGCCAGCAGCTTCAGGGGACAGGTCGGACAAGAGACCCAGTACTTC. Residues: CASSFRGQVGQETQYF.

The genes are TRBV20-1 and TRBJ1-1; D not resolved. The CDR3 is 13 residues long. V lost 3 bases, J lost 1 base, and 9 bases lay in between. Per germline, CDR1 DFQATT and CDR2 SNEGSKA (reference sequence). The CDR3 loop reads CSASVWENTEAFF. CDR3 coding DNA: TGCAGTGCTAGTGTTTGGGAGAACACTGAAGCTTTCTTT.

V usage is TRBV29-1 and J usage is TRBJ2-6; 7 positions agree with TRBD1. V trimming: 6 bases; J trimming: 0 bases; junction bases outside the gene matches: 8. Germline assignment: CDR1 SQVTM and CDR2 ANQGSEA. CDR3 length: 16 residues. The CDR3 spells CSVATRDSSGANVLTF. The CDR3 DNA follows: TGCAGCGTCGCAACTCGGGACAGCTCTGGGGCCAACGTCCTGACTTTC.

The V and J genes are TRBV27 and TRBJ1-5; TRBD1 is a possible D gene (5 bases). The CDR3 runs 15 residues. Trimming took 2 bases from V and 1 from J, leaving 9 bases between them. Germline V gives CDR1 MNHEY, CDR2 SMNVEV (reference sequence). The DNA of the CDR3 is TGTGCCAGCAGTTTAGAGGGGTGGAGCAATCAGCCCCAGCATTTT. Translated, it gives CASSLEGWSNQPQHF.

This clonotype was observed a few times. V gene TRBV2 combines with J gene TRBJ2-1; D may be TRBD1 (6 bases). The V and J ends lost 8 bases and 5 bases respectively, with 16 bases between them. CDR1 is SNHLY and CDR2 is FYNNEI in the germline V gene. The length of the CDR3 is 14 residues. The CDR3 coding sequence is TGTGCCAGCGGGCCAGGGGCGAGGAACAATGAGCAGTTCTTC. Amino acid sequence: CASGPGARNNEQFF.

In this sample, this clonotype turned up a few times. V gene TRBV28 combines with J gene TRBJ2-7; 9 bases are a match to TRBD2. The CDR3 extends over 16 amino acids. CDR1 and CDR2 from the germline V gene are MDHEN and SYDVKM. V shed 3 bases and J 0 bases; nucleotides not matched to a gene: 6. CDR3 DNA sequence: TGTGCCAGCAGTTTTGTACTACTAGCGGGCTCCTACGAGCAGTACTTC. This gives the protein CASSFVLLAGSYEQYF.

V is TRBV7-9 and J is TRBJ2-1; D is possibly TRBD2 (6 bases). Germline V gives CDR1 SEHNR, CDR2 FQNEAQ (reference sequence). The CDR3 has 14 amino acids. Trimming cost V 5 bases and J 7 bases, with 15 bases left between them. The CDR3 DNA follows: TGTGCCAGCAGCCCTCCGGGGGACGGGAATGAGCAGTTCTTC. It translates to CASSPPGDGNEQFF.

In its sample, this clonotype was seen a few times. The chain links TRBV7-9 to TRBJ2-3; possible D gene TRBD2, 6 bases. The CDR3 is 14 residues long. Looked up from germline, CDR1 is SEHNR and CDR2 is FQNEAQ (reference sequence). V was pared by 10 bases and J by 3 bases, with 17 bases between. The CDR3 loop is CAIPRDSGTDTQYF. CDR3 sequence (DNA): TGTGCCATCCCGCGGGATAGCGGAACAGATACGCAGTATTTT.

This clonotype has a handful of counts. The chain joins TRBV24-1 to TRBJ2-3, with D hard to call. This CDR3 contains 16 residues. V gave up 5 bases and J gave up 0 bases, with 14 bases separating them. Germline assignment: CDR1 KGHDR and CDR2 SFDVKD. CDR3 in amino acids: CATSGGPGASTDTQYF. The CDR3 region has the DNA TGTGCCACCAGTGGTGGCCCAGGAGCTAGCACAGATACGCAGTATTTT.

The rearrangement links TRBV29-1 to TRBJ2-1; possible D gene TRBD1, 6 bases. Matching the DNA end better, TRBJ2-7 makes the J call doubtful. Germline CDR1 reads SQVTM; CDR2 reads ANQGSEA. CDR3 length equals 14 residues. The CDR3 sequence is CSASQGSSYNEQYF. DNA for the CDR3: TGCAGCGCTTCCCAGGGGAGCTCCTACAATGAGCAGTACTTC.

The J gene is TRBJ2-7, the V gene TRBV28, with 8 bases lining up with TRBD1. Germline V CDR1 and CDR2: MDHEN, SYDVKM. This CDR3 contains 15 residues. J lost 4 bases, V lost 2 bases, and 7 bases had no gene match. The CDR3 region has the DNA TGTGCCAGCAGTTTAGAACAGGGGGGTCGTTACGAGCAGTACTTC. Protein sequence: CASSLEQGGRYEQYF.

There are a few counts of this clonotype. V is TRBV29-1 and J is TRBJ1-2; D ambiguous. CDR1 is SQVTM and CDR2 is ANQGSEA in the germline V gene. There are 11 residues in the CDR3. The V and J ends lost 3 bases and 3 bases respectively, with 5 bases between them. The CDR3 here is CSVDLDYGYTF. The DNA of the CDR3 is TGCAGCGTTGATCTAGACTATGGCTACACCTTC.

The gene calls are TRBV7-9 and TRBJ2-1; the match to TRBD1 covers 7 bases. J gave up 5 bases and V 4 bases, and 8 bases lay outside the gene matches. CDR3 length: 15 residues. Germline V CDR1 and CDR2: SEHNR, FQNEAQ (reference sequence). CDR3 residues: CASSYQTGANNEQFF. In nucleotides, the CDR3 is TGTGCCAGCAGCTACCAAACAGGGGCCAACAATGAGCAGTTCTTC.

This clonotype was seen more than once but under ten times. The chain combines TRBV20-1 with TRBJ2-3; D ambiguous. Trimming removed 6 bases from V and 0 bases from J, with 7 bases in between. The CDR3 extends over 12 amino acids. Germline CDR1 DFQATT, CDR2 SNEGSKA (reference sequence). The CDR3 bases are TGCAGTGCAGCGCCGAGCACAGATACGCAGTATTTT. Amino acid sequence: CSAAPSTDTQYF.

This clonotype occurred a few times. V gene TRBV4-2 combines with J gene TRBJ2-1; 10 bases agree with TRBD2. Germline V gene lookup returns CDR1 LGHNA and CDR2 YNFKEQ. V shed 1 base, J shed 9 bases, and the junction held 9 bases outside the gene matches. The CDR3 length is 16 residues. CDR3 amino acids: CASSQGGLAAPAEQFF. CDR3 DNA: TGTGCCAGCAGCCAAGGAGGACTAGCGGCGCCGGCTGAGCAGTTCTTC.

The chain links TRBV4-3 to TRBJ2-5, with D possibly TRBD1 on 5 matching bases. The DNA matches TRBJ2-7 better at its end, which makes the J call doubtful. CDR1 and CDR2 (germline): LGHNA, YSLEER. CDR3 length: 16 residues. The CDR3 sequence is CASSQSGATDFYEQYF. CDR3 DNA sequence: TGCGCCAGCAGCCAATCCGGTGCGACAGATTTTTACGAGCAGTACTTC.

Concerning this clonotype itself: At one end, the junction sequence differs from germline, possibly due to a read error. The rearrangement joins TRBV5-1 to TRBJ1-1; D is possibly TRBD1 (5 bases). This CDR3 is 14 amino acids long. CDR1 is SGHRS and CDR2 is YFSETQ in the germline V gene. The CDR3 spells CASSGDGLNAEAFF. The CDR3, as DNA: TGCGCCAGCAGCGGGGACGGGTTGAACGCTGAAGCTTTCTTT.

The chain links TRBV13 to TRBJ1-2; possibly TRBD1 for D (6 bases). V was trimmed by 0 bases and J by 0 bases, leaving 8 bases between them. CDR1 PRHDT and CDR2 FYEKMQ come from the germline V gene (reference sequence). The CDR3 is 15 amino acids. The CDR3, as DNA: TGTGCCAGCAGCTTAGGCAGGACAGCTAACTATGGCTACACCTTC. The encoded protein is CASSLGRTANYGYTF.

In the case of this clonotype: Compared with germline, one end of the junction differs, possibly owing to a read error. This chain connects TRBV20-1 to TRBJ2-7, with D unclear. The CDR3 consists of 12 residues. Germline V gene sequence: CDR1 DFQATT, CDR2 SNEGSKA (reference sequence). DNA for the CDR3: TGCAGTGCTAGAGAGTCATCCTACGTGCAGTACTTC. Protein sequence: CSARESSYVQYF.

The chain uses TRBV12-3 or TRBV12-4 and TRBJ2-5; 9 bases agree with TRBD1. V trimming: 1 base; J trimming: 11 bases; junction bases outside the gene matches: 11. This CDR3 contains 15 residues. CDR3 residues: CASSLGDRAHNEQYF. The CDR3 bases are TGTGCCAGCAGTTTAGGGGACAGGGCTCACAATGAGCAGTACTTC.

The chain employs TRBV25-1 and TRBJ1-4; perhaps TRBD1 as D (5 bases). The length of the CDR3 is 14 residues. With 3 bases removed from V and 3 bases from J, the gap between germline ends came to 8 bases. CDR1 and CDR2 (germline): MGHDK, SYGVNS. CDR3 coding DNA: TGTGCCAGCAGTGAGCCAGGGTCTAATGAAAAACTGTTTTTT. This translates into CASSEPGSNEKLFF.

A few counts support this clonotype. The chain has TRBV27 and TRBJ2-6; TRBD1 agrees at 8 bases. This CDR3 is 16 amino acids long. After removal of 2 bases from V and 2 bases from J, the junction contained 2 bases not matched to a gene. CDR1 and CDR2 (germline): MNHEY, SMNVEV (reference sequence). CDR3 DNA sequence: TGTGCCAGCAGTTTACGCAGGGGGCCTGGGGCCAACGTCCTGACTTTC. This codes for CASSLRRGPGANVLTF.

The V and J genes are TRBV12-3 or TRBV12-4 and TRBJ2-7; tentatively, D is TRBD1 (6 bases). V dropped 3 bases and J dropped 6 bases, with 15 bases sitting between them. The CDR3 covers 14 residues. The CDR3 region has the DNA TGTGCCAGCAGTTTGAGGACAGCGGCCTCCGAGCAGTACTTC. It specifies CASSLRTAASEQYF.

The sample holds a few counts of this clonotype. The chain joins TRBV4-3 to TRBJ2-4, with 12 positions matching TRBD2. This CDR3 spans 14 amino acids. Germline V gene lookup returns CDR1 LGHNA and CDR2 YSLEER. Germline trimming cut 1 base from V and 10 bases from J; bases unmatched to any gene: 2. CDR3 nucleotide sequence: TGCGCCAGCAGCCAAGCCGGACTAGCGGGGATTCAGTACTTC. This sequence encodes CASSQAGLAGIQYF.

This clonotype was counted ten times or more. This chain connects TRBV10-3 to TRBJ2-5; unclear D gene. This CDR3 spans 15 amino acids. In germline, CDR1 is ENHRY, CDR2 SYGVKD. V was cut by 0 bases and J by 1 base, with 9 bases left in between. CDR3 loop: CAISESTFSQETQYF. CDR3 DNA: TGTGCCATCAGTGAGTCGACTTTCAGCCAAGAGACCCAGTACTTC.

The rearrangement joins TRBV24-1 to TRBJ2-3; D is unclear. CDR3 size: 16 residues. The germline V gene encodes CDR1 KGHDR and CDR2 SFDVKD. Trimming stripped 0 bases from V and 4 bases from J, with 13 bases between. CDR3 loop: CATSDLGVAKADTQYF. The CDR3 coding sequence is TGTGCCACCAGTGATTTGGGGGTGGCGAAGGCAGATACGCAGTATTTT.

This clonotype occurred a few times. The chain recombines TRBV7-3 with TRBJ2-5; 13 nucleotides align to TRBD2. Germline trimming cut 5 bases from V and 5 bases from J; bases unmatched to any gene: 8. Germline V gene data show CDR1 as SGHTA and CDR2 as FQGTGA. The CDR3 covers 16 residues. This CDR3 is CASSQGTSGTLETQYF. The CDR3, as DNA: TGTGCCAGCAGCCAGGGGACTAGCGGGACTCTCGAGACCCAGTACTTC.